The TCR beta chain described here comes from a study of OX40 agonist ivuxolimab in advanced cancers. Some background on the complete study: The costimulatory receptor OX40 (CD134) was targeted by ivuxolimab, a fully human IgG2 agonistic monoclonal antibody. Intravenous ivuxolimab was administered to patients every 2 weeks at six dose levels: 0.01, 0.1, 0.3, 1.5, 3 and 10 mg/kg. Of the approximately 54 dose-escalation patients, hepatocellular carcinoma was present in about 19, melanoma in around 15, renal cell carcinoma in 9 and head and neck cancer in 9. The dose-escalation cohort was 82.7% male with a mean age of around 62 years, ranging from roughly 23 to 85. Prior anti-PD-1, anti-PD-L1 or anti-CTLA-4 therapy was permitted, and checkpoint inhibitors had been received by 40% to 50% of dose-escalation patients. Partial responses occurred in three dose-escalation patients: two with cutaneous melanoma and one with hepatocellular carcinoma. Peripheral TCRbeta sequencing aimed to test whether ivuxolimab altered TCR sequence diversity and caused clonal T-cell expansion. The paper describes the monotherapy dose-escalation part (N of about 55 patients) of the phase I trial of ivuxolimab. Study-wide conclusions, independent of this receptor: Low levels of normalized T-cell clonal expansion were also shown by some nonresponding patients. Partial responders in the 0.1-3.0 mg/kg groups had among the lowest normalized peripheral clonal expansion, especially among CD8+ T cells. At doses from 0.1 to 3.0 mg/kg, clonal expansion was seen in both CD4+ and CD8+ blood T cells between baseline and week 6. After ivuxolimab, CD8+ T cells had more expanded clones than CD4+ T cells on average. The antigen specificity of the peripheral T cells that underwent clonal expansion was not determined.

Patients with autoimmune disease history or receiving systemic immunosuppression were excluded from the trial. Peripheral blood for TCR sequencing was collected from all dose cohorts at baseline, on cycle 4 day 1, and on cycle 7 day 1. The samples were taken from a phase I, first-in-human, multicenter, open-label dose-escalation trial of ivuxolimab. Adults with locally advanced or metastatic melanoma, renal cell, hepatocellular, or head and neck squamous cell carcinoma were enrolled in the trial. Before TCR sequencing, CD4+ T cells and CD8+ T cells from peripheral blood were sorted into separate populations. Trimming takes 3 bases from V and 2 bases from J, and the germline ends sit 10 bases apart. Counted from cysteine to phenylalanine, this CDR3 has 15 amino acids. Just the 45-base CDR3 DNA is kept, in frame starting at base 1. From the germline V gene (reference sequence), CDR1 is LNHNV and CDR2 is YYDKDF.

This clone was recorded a few times. No cognate antigen has been identified for it. Nothing much larger sits one base from this clone, and base qualities are not available. Genomic DNA was extracted from sorted cells for sequencing of the TCRbeta CDR3 region. TCRbeta CDR3 regions were sequenced using the immunoSEQ Assay. TCRdb provides this immuneACCESS table in a form limited to in-frame rearrangements. Some clones are lacking; in checked studies, under half of them reflect an unresolved V gene, and why the rest are absent is not known. The sample table holds 10,000 to 11,000 clones, of which approximately 63% were seen once. The leading ten clones occupy roughly 50% of the sample.

Sequenced here: CD4+ or CD8+ T cells sorted from blood, sampled in a trial of the OX40 agonist ivuxolimab. The chain employs TRBV15 and TRBJ1-4; TRBD1 is possibly the D segment (6 matching bases). This clonotype originated in an adult with an advanced solid tumor such as melanoma, head and neck, liver or kidney cancer. The sequence in DNA is TGTGCCACCAGCAGTGAGACAGGCACTAATGAAAAACTGTTTTTT. Its product reads: CATSSETGTNEKLFF.